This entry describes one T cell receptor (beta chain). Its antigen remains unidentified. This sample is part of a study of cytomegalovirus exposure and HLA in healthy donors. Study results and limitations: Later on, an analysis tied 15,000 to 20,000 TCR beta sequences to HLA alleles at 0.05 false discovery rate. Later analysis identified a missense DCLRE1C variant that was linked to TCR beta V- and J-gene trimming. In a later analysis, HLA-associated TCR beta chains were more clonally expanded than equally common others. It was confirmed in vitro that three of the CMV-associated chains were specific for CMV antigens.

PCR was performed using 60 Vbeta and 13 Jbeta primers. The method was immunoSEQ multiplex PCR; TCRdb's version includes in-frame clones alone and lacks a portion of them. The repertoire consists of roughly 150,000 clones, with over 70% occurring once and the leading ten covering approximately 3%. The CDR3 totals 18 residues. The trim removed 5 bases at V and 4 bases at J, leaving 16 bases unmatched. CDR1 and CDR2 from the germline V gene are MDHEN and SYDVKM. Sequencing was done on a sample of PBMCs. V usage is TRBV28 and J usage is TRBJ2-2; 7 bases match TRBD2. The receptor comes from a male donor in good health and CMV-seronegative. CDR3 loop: CASSLWGRGSFLTGELFF. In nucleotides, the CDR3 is TGTGCCAGCAGTCTTTGGGGCCGCGGGAGTTTCCTCACCGGGGAGCTGTTTTTT.